One and the same sample provided the 22 T cell receptor beta chains below, sequenced in a study of immune evolution from preneoplasia to lung adenocarcinoma (dated by TCRdb to the early 2020s). Library prep was done by the immunoSEQ multiplex PCR assay. TCRdb carries this immuneACCESS record with in-frame sequences only. Its versions omit some clonotypes, under half of them owing to an unresolved V gene in the studies checked, with the rest unexplained. This sample comprises about 2,000 clones, roughly 77% of them detected only once. The ten largest clonotypes hold under 15% of the sample. The sequenced material came from FFPE normal lung tissue adjacent to the tumor. These receptors all stem from a person between 55 and 69 years old with lung adenocarcinoma.

The gene calls are TRBV5-1 and TRBJ2-5, with no clear D. The CDR3 is 14 amino acids. The germline CDR1 and CDR2 sequences are SGHRS and YFSETQ. Between the trimmed V and J ends, which lost 4 bases and 3 bases, there was a span of 13 bases. The CDR3 reads CASSPGGVEETQYF. DNA for the CDR3: TGCGCCAGCAGCCCCGGTGGGGTTGAAGAGACCCAGTACTTC.

This chain uses TRBV28 with TRBJ1-1; D is uncertain. Germline CDR1 and CDR2: MDHEN and SYDVKM. Trimming pared 2 bases from V and 7 bases from J, leaving 5 bases between. The CDR3 loop spans 11 amino acids. For the CDR3, the DNA is TGTGCCAGCAGTTTAAAGAATGAAGCTTTCTTT. Its translation: CASSLKNEAFF.

The gene calls are TRBV2 and TRBJ2-5; D unclear. Trimming cost V 3 bases and J 11 bases, with 22 bases left between them. Germline V gives CDR1 SNHLY, CDR2 FYNNEI. The CDR3 sequence is 15 residues long. CDR3 amino acids: CASSDPDRPLKEQYF. For the CDR3, the DNA is TGTGCCAGCAGTGATCCGGACCGCCCCCTGAAGGAGCAGTACTTC. Drawing the rest from reference TRBV2 and TRBJ2-5, the complete variable domain is EPEVTQTPSHQVTQMGQEVILRCVPISNHLYFYWYRQILGQKVEFLVSFYNNEISEKSEIFDDQFSVERPDGSNFTLKIRSTKLEDSAMYFCASSDPDRPLKEQYFGPGTRLLVL.

The genes are TRBV7-8 and TRBJ2-7, with unresolved D. The germline V and J ends were trimmed by 5 bases and 6 bases, with 8 bases remaining between them. There are 11 residues in the CDR3. Per germline, CDR1 SGHVS and CDR2 FQNEAQ. The CDR3 DNA is TGTGCCAGCAGCACAAACTCCGAGCAGTACTTC. It codes for CASSTNSEQYF.

The V call is TRBV5-1, the J call TRBJ2-3; no clear D gene. The CDR3 runs to 14 residues. Germline V gene data show CDR1 as SGHRS and CDR2 as YFSETQ. Trimming cost V 4 bases and J 5 bases, with 14 bases left between them. The CDR3 DNA is TGCGCCAGCAGCCCCACCCCCCGCGGAGATACGCAGTATTTT. Protein product: CASSPTPRGDTQYF.

The chain has TRBV28 and TRBJ1-1; possibly TRBD1 for D (6 bases). CDR3 size: 15 residues. CDR1 is MDHEN, CDR2 SYDVKM, per germline. Trimming removed 3 bases at V and 0 bases at J, with 11 bases between. This CDR3 reads CASSFSGGMNTEAFF. The CDR3, as DNA: TGTGCCAGCAGTTTCTCCGGGGGCATGAACACTGAAGCTTTCTTT.

This clone was counted only a few times. The genes are TRBV30 and TRBJ2-7; a weak D match, TRBD2 (6 bases). The CDR3 runs to 14 residues. Germline assignment: CDR1 GTSNPN and CDR2 SVGIG (reference sequence). Trimming cost V 2 bases and J 4 bases, with 15 bases left between them. The CDR3 region is CAWSRGARSYEQYF. The DNA for the CDR3 is TGTGCCTGGAGTCGCGGGGCTAGAAGTTACGAGCAGTACTTC.

In regard to this clone: The junction and the germline gene differ at one end; a read error may be behind it. V usage is TRBV18 and J usage is TRBJ2-2; 9 bases align to TRBD1. Germline V gene lookup returns CDR1 KGHSH and CDR2 LQKENI. This CDR3 comprises 18 residues. The DNA of the CDR3 is TGTGCTAGCTCACCAGGACAGGGGACTTCTAAGGGGACCGGGGAGCTGTTTTTT. Amino acids: CASSPGQGTSKGTGELFF.

This clone was counted a few times. This chain links TRBV30 with TRBJ1-5; TRBD1 agrees at 9 bases. V gave up 2 bases and J gave up 2 bases; unmatched junction bases: 10. The germline V gene has CDR1 GTSNPN and CDR2 SVGIG (reference sequence). This CDR3 contains 17 residues. CDR3 loop: CAWSIGQGFRGNQPQHF. CDR3 DNA sequence: TGTGCCTGGAGTATAGGACAGGGGTTTCGTGGCAATCAGCCCCAGCATTTT.

The chain couples TRBV27 to TRBJ2-3; D possibly matches TRBD1 or TRBD2 (5 bases each). V gave up 6 bases and J gave up 5 bases, with 9 bases separating them. The CDR3 contains 12 residues. CDR1 and CDR2 from the germline V gene are MNHEY and SMNVEV (reference sequence). Here the CDR3 reads CASSPGGDTQYF. CDR3 DNA: TGTGCCAGCAGCCCTGGGGGAGATACGCAGTATTTT.

The chain links TRBV19 to TRBJ2-4; the D gene is possibly TRBD1 (6 bases). This CDR3 region has 16 residues. The germline V gene has CDR1 LNHDA and CDR2 SQIVND (reference sequence). Deletions cut 5 bases from V and 3 bases from J, with 17 bases between. CDR3 DNA sequence: TGTGCCAGTAGTGAGGCGGCAGGGGCGAGCAAAAACATTCAGTACTTC. Its translation is CASSEAAGASKNIQYF.

The chain is built from TRBV2 and TRBJ2-2; the match to TRBD2 covers 8 bases. Trimming removed 9 bases from V and 7 bases from J; junction bases left unmatched: 13. This CDR3 is built from 15 residues. Per germline, CDR1 SNHLY and CDR2 FYNNEI. CDR3 sequence (DNA): TGTGCCAGTACCCCCTGGCGGGAGGTAATCGGGGAGCTGTTTTTT. Its translation is CASTPWREVIGELFF.

The chain employs TRBV19 and TRBJ2-1; 10 bases are shared with TRBD2. CDR1 is LNHDA, CDR2 SQIVND, per germline (reference sequence). The CDR3 is made up of 13 amino acids. Unmatched junction bases numbered 7, after V lost 7 bases and J lost 10 bases. In nucleotides, the CDR3 is TGTGCCAGTAACCCAGCGGGAGGGCCCGAGCAGTTCTTC. Translation: CASNPAGGPEQFF.

The rearrangement uses TRBV19 and TRBJ1-5, with D perhaps matching TRBD1 (6 bases). Germline CDR1 and CDR2: LNHDA and SQIVND (reference sequence). Trimming left V 5 bases short and J 3 bases short, with 11 bases between. This CDR3 is 14 amino acids long. This chain's CDR3 is CASSAQGNNQPQHF. The CDR3 DNA is TGTGCCAGTAGTGCCCAGGGGAACAATCAGCCCCAGCATTTT. Full variable domain (rest looked up from reference TRBV19 and TRBJ1-5): DGGITQSPKYLFRKEGQNVTLSCEQNLNHDAMYWYRQDPGQGLRLIYYSQIVNDFQKGDIAEGYSVSREKKESFPLTVTSAQKNPTAFYLCASSAQGNNQPQHFGDGTRLSIL.

CDR3 region: CASTSKGLAGDLQYF. As DNA, the CDR3 is TGTGCCAGCACTAGCAAAGGGCTAGCGGGAGATCTACAGTACTTC. This rearrangement joins TRBV21-1 to TRBJ2-7; the table gives TRBD2 as D, unverified against the DNA. TRBV21-1 is a listed pseudogene. This CDR3 contains 15 residues.

The CDR3 here is CASSESWGLGGAGANVLTF. CDR3 bases: TGTGCCAGCAGTGAAAGTTGGGGGTTAGGGGGGGCTGGGGCCAACGTCCTGACTTTC. This chain links TRBV2 with TRBJ2-6; a weak D match, TRBD2 (7 bases). Trimming took off 2 bases at V and 2 bases at J, with 19 bases between the two ends. The CDR3 has 19 amino acids. Germline CDR1 is SNHLY and CDR2 is FYNNEI. The full variable domain, rest sourced from reference TRBV2 and TRBJ2-6, is EPEVTQTPSHQVTQMGQEVILRCVPISNHLYFYWYRQILGQKVEFLVSFYNNEISEKSEIFDDQFSVERPDGSNFTLKIRSTKLEDSAMYFCASSESWGLGGAGANVLTFGAGSRLTVL.

This clone was recorded once. The chain links TRBV6-1 to TRBJ1-4, with 7 bases matching TRBD1. Germline loops: CDR1 MNHNS, CDR2 SASEGT. The junction had 9 bases not matched to a gene; V was cut back by 4 bases and J by 7 bases. The CDR3 runs to 15 residues. The DNA of the CDR3 is TGTGCCAGCAGTGGGCCCCCACAGGGGACTGAAAAACTGTTTTTT. Protein: CASSGPPQGTEKLFF.

This chain links TRBV15 with TRBJ2-7; 12 nucleotides line up with TRBD2. V shed 6 bases, J shed 4 bases, and the junction held 10 bases outside the gene matches. The germline gives CDR1 LNHNV, CDR2 YYDKDF (reference sequence). This CDR3 contains 16 residues. CDR3 residues: CATSVDRTSGKYEQYF. DNA for the CDR3: TGTGCCACCAGTGTCGATCGGACTAGCGGGAAATACGAGCAGTACTTC.

This chain links TRBV2 with TRBJ2-2; 8 bases match TRBD2. Germline lookup yields CDR1 SNHLY and CDR2 FYNNEI. The CDR3 runs 17 residues. Germline trimming cut 7 bases from V and 7 bases from J; bases unmatched to any gene: 17. CDR3 protein: CASTQIGAGGGDGELFF. Written as DNA, the CDR3 is TGTGCCAGCACCCAGATCGGGGCGGGAGGAGGTGACGGGGAGCTGTTTTTT.

This clone has just one count. The genes are TRBV29-1 and TRBJ2-5; D possibly corresponds to TRBD2 (6 bases). Looked up from germline, CDR1 is SQVTM and CDR2 is ANQGSEA. This CDR3 has 15 amino acids. The V end was cut by 4 bases, the J end by 1 base, with 16 bases between. Here the CDR3 DNA reads TGCAGCGTTGCCCAGCCCGGACTATTCCAAGAGACCCAGTACTTC. Its translation: CSVAQPGLFQETQYF.

V and J are TRBV7-9 and TRBJ1-1; D not certain. Trimming pared 1 base from V and 7 bases from J, leaving 4 bases between. The CDR3 length is 11 residues. The germline CDR1 and CDR2 sequences are SEHNR and FQNEAQ (reference sequence). CDR3 protein: CASSLGGEAFF. The CDR3 DNA reads as TGTGCCAGCAGCTTAGGAGGTGAAGCTTTCTTT.

This chain uses TRBV6-1 with TRBJ1-2, with 9 bases lining up with TRBD1. The CDR3 is 16 residues long. CDR1 is MNHNS, CDR2 SASEGT, per germline. Unmatched junction bases numbered 10, after V lost 4 bases and J lost 4 bases. The CDR3 sequence: CASSGPGTGIFYGYTF. In DNA, the CDR3 is TGTGCCAGCAGTGGACCTGGGACAGGGATCTTCTATGGCTACACCTTC.